This T cell receptor (beta chain) was obtained from a study of CXCR3-negative and CXCR3-positive naive CD8 T cells. With UMI labels, 5' RACE was used to prepare the TRB cDNA libraries. No DNA is given; TCRdb re-called the 5' RACE reads and lists each CDR3 protein once. The sample table includes 45,000 to 60,000 distinct CDR3 sequences. The CDR3 is 14 amino acids. Germline V lookup: CDR1 DFQATT, CDR2 SNEGSKA (reference sequence). Sequencing was done on a sample of naive CXCR3- CD8+ T cells from blood. Subset in this sample: CD45RO-CCR7+CD27+CD95- naive CD8+ T cells lacking CXCR3 (TNR3-). This receptor was obtained from a human donor in good health. Some clones in this sample may be carry-over from other donors' samples. The rearrangement joins TRBV20-1 to TRBJ1-4. CDR3: CSARVDQFSEKLFF.